This T cell receptor beta chain was profiled in a study of blood T cell repertoires in COVID-19. About the study: Nucleic acid was either cDNA or gDNA, and it came from T cells, B-cell-depleted T cells, or PBMCs.

Some clones are missing from TCRdb's copy, which holds only in-frame ones; the method was immunoSEQ multiplex PCR. Found here are approximately 260,000 clones, about 91% of them singletons; the top ten hold around 1.3%. This CDR3 spans 13 amino acids. Germline V gene sequence: CDR1 SGHTA, CDR2 FQGNSA. The V and J ends lost 1 base and 4 bases respectively, with 7 bases between them. This clonotype was sampled from a woman in her thirties or forties with acute COVID-19. Sequenced input: PBMCs or T cells enriched from blood (not recorded which). The chain joins TRBV7-2 to TRBJ1-2, with D hard to call. CDR3 region: CASSLDGIYGYTF. Here the CDR3 DNA reads TGTGCCAGCAGCTTAGACGGTATCTATGGCTACACCTTC.